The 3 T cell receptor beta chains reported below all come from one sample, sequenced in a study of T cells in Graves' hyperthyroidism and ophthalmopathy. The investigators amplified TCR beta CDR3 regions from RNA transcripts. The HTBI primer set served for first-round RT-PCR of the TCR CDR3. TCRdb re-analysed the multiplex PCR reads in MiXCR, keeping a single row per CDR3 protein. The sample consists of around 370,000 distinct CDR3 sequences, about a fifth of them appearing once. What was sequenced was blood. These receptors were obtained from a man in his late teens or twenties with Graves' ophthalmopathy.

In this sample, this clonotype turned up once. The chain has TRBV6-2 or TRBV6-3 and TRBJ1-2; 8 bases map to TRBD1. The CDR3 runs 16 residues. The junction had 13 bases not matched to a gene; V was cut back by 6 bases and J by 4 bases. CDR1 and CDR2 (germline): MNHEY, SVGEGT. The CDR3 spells CASSRGTGRLVYGYTF. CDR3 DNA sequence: TGTGCCAGCAGCCGAGGGACAGGAAGGTTGGTCTATGGCTACACCTTC.

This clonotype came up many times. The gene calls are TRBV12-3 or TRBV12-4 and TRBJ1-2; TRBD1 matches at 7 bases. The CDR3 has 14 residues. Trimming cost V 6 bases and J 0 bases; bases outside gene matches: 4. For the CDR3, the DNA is TGTGCCAGCAGAGAGACAGGGTCTAACTATGGCTACACCTTC. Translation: CASRETGSNYGYTF.

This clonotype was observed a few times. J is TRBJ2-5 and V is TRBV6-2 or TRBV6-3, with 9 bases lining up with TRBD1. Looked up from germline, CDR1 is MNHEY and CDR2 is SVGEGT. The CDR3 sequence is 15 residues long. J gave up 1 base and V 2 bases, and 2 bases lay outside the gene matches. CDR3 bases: TGTGCCAGCAGTTACGGGGGACAGGGCCAAGAGACCCAGTACTTC. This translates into CASSYGGQGQETQYF.